This T cell receptor (beta chain) was retrieved from a study of identical twins. A universal primer site was created by template switching, with the cDNA bearing unique molecular identifiers. TCRdb reanalysed the 5' RACE reads using MiXCR and keeps one entry per CDR3 protein. The table has about 1.7 million distinct CDR3 sequences, 32% seen once; the top ten hold approximately 0.29%. Germline-derived CDR1 and CDR2 are SGHRS and YFSETQ. V was clipped by 2 bases and J by 5 bases; unmatched bases: 3. The CDR3 totals 13 residues. There are many counts of this clonotype. The chain links TRBV5-1 to TRBJ2-5, with TRBD2 matching 7 bases. The source material was cord blood. This clonotype was obtained from a newborn girl in good health. CDR3 loop: CASSFGLGETQYF. The DNA of the CDR3 is TGCGCCAGCAGCTTCGGACTAGGGGAGACCCAGTACTTC.